The rows below give T cell receptor beta chains drawn from one sample of a study of T cell changes during pregnancy in multiple sclerosis. Produced via immunoSEQ multiplex PCR; TCRdb's table is partial and in-frame only. Of some 73,000 clones listed, approximately 92% are singletons. The material sequenced was peripheral blood, taken in the third trimester of pregnancy. The receptors here all came from a female donor in good health, enrolled as a control in a pregnancy study. The CDR3 runs from the conserved cysteine through the conserved F or W. Fields, in order: D gene, V gene, clone size, J gene, CDR3 DNA, CDR3 protein. The D gene is left open where the match is weak. Size tells how often a clone was seen (once, few, many) or the class of an expanded clone, and some rows leave it out.

TRBD1	TRBV29-1	-	TRBJ2-2	TGCAGCGCCGGCCCCGGGACAGGGGAAATAAGCGGGGAGCTGTTTTTT	CSAGPGTGEISGELFF
-	TRBV7-9	-	TRBJ1-3	TGTGCCAGCAGCCCGCGACAGGCCTCCTCTGGAAACACCATATATTTT	CASSPRQASSGNTIYF
TRBD2	TRBV15	-	TRBJ2-1	TGTGCCACCAGCAGCAGGACTAGCGGGAGACTGTTGGAGCAGTTCTTC	CATSSRTSGRLLEQFF
TRBD1	TRBV5-4	-	TRBJ2-5	TGTGCCAGCAGCATGGGACAGGGGGCGGGAGAGACCCAGTACTTC	CASSMGQGAGETQYF
TRBD1	TRBV5-1	once	TRBJ2-3	TGCGCCAGCAGCTCCTTATCAGGGGGCAGGGCAGATACGCAGTATTTT	CASSSLSGGRADTQYF
-	TRBV7-8	-	TRBJ1-1	TGTGCCAGCAGCTTGTCCGGCACTGAAGCTTTCTTT	CASSLSGTEAFF
-	TRBV30	-	TRBJ2-7	TGTGCCTGGAGCAGGTTACCCTACGAGCAGTACTTC	CAWSRLPYEQYF
-	TRBV5-4	-	TRBJ1-1	TGTGCCAGCAGCTTGGCAGGCCCCGGGAACACTGAAGCTTTCTTT	CASSLAGPGNTEAFF
TRBD2	TRBV4-3	once	TRBJ2-7	TGCGCCAGCAGCCAAGGGCCGCAGACTAGCGGAGCCTATCAGCAGTACTTC	CASSQGPQTSGAYQQYF
-	TRBV10-1	-	TRBJ1-1	TGCGCCAGCAGTGACTACCGGGGGGGAACTGAAGCTTTCTTT	CASSDYRGGTEAFF
TRBD1	TRBV19	-	TRBJ1-5	TGTGCCAGTAGCCTGGACAGGGGGGGAAATAGCAATCAGCCCCAGCATTTT	CASSLDRGGNSNQPQHF
-	TRBV28	-	TRBJ1-2	TGTGCCAGCAGTCCCGACAGCTACTCAGGGTATGGCTACACCTTC	CASSPDSYSGYGYTF
TRBD1	TRBV4-3	-	TRBJ2-5	TGCGCCAGCAGCCAAACGATTAACAGGGGCTCGGAGACCCAGTACTTC	CASSQTINRGSETQYF
-	TRBV4-2	few	TRBJ2-4	TGTGCCAGCAGCCAAGAATTGGAGGTGGGCATTCAGTACTTC	CASSQELEVGIQYF
TRBD2	TRBV15	-	TRBJ2-1	TGTGCCACCAGCAGAGATCGGGGGGTGGATGAGCAGTTCTTC	CATSRDRGVDEQFF
TRBD2	TRBV27	once	TRBJ2-7	TGTGCCAGCAGTTTATTGGCTAGCGGGCTATCCTACGAGCAGTACTTC	CASSLLASGLSYEQYF
TRBD1	TRBV6-1	-	TRBJ1-1	TGTGCCAGCAGTACCGGGACAGGGGGCACTGAAGCTTTCTTT	CASSTGTGGTEAFF
-	TRBV6-5	-	TRBJ1-4	TGTGCCAGCAGCACGGGGTTTAATGAAAAACTGTTTTTT	CASSTGFNEKLFF
-	TRBV30	few	TRBJ2-7	TGTGCCTGGAGTGTTCGGGGCGAGCAGTACTTC	CAWSVRGEQYF
TRBD2	TRBV19	-	TRBJ2-7	TGTGCCAGTAGTCCGCAGATGGGACTAGCGGGGGCCTCCTACGAGCAGTACTTC	CASSPQMGLAGASYEQYF
-	TRBV5-1	-	TRBJ2-4	TGCGCCAGCAGCTTCCCCGATTTTGCTGGCGGGGATGGTGCGATGAACATTCAGTACTTC	CASSFPDFAGGDGAMNIQYF
TRBD1	TRBV19	once	TRBJ2-7	TGTGCCTCTTCACCGGGGGGGACAGGGGCCGAGCAGTACTTC	CASSPGGTGAEQYF
-	TRBV29-1	-	TRBJ2-2	TGCAGCGTTGGAAAAGGGAGTAACACCGGGGAGCTGTTTTTT	CSVGKGSNTGELFF
-	TRBV6-5	-	TRBJ2-1	TGTGCCAGCAGCCCGCTTGCGTTGTCCTACAATGAGCAGTTCTTC	CASSPLALSYNEQFF
TRBD1	TRBV27	-	TRBJ1-5	TGTGCCAGCAGTTCCCCGACCGGGACAGGGGGCAATCAGCCCCAGCATTTT	CASSSPTGTGGNQPQHF
-	TRBV11-1	-	TRBJ2-7	TGTGCCAGCAGCTTAGCGTCCCCGGTCAACGAGCAGTACTTC	CASSLASPVNEQYF
-	TRBV28	-	TRBJ1-3	TGTGCCAGCAGTTCTGATGACAGGTACACGATTTTCTCTGGAAACACCATATATTTT	CASSSDDRYTIFSGNTIYF
TRBD1	TRBV5-4	-	TRBJ1-1	TGTGCCAGCTCACCTACGGACAGGGCGAGTCCTGAAGCTTTCTTT	CASSPTDRASPEAFF
TRBD2	TRBV28	-	TRBJ2-5	TGTGCCAGCCTCGGACTAGCGGGGGGGAGCAAAGAGACCCAGTACTTC	CASLGLAGGSKETQYF
TRBD2	TRBV9	-	TRBJ2-7	TGTGCCAGCAGCCGGGAGGGAGTTGCCTACGAGCAGTACTTC	CASSREGVAYEQYF
TRBD2	TRBV2	-	TRBJ2-3	TGTGCCAGCAGTGCCAGAGCGGGGGGGGTGACGGATACGCAGTATTTT	CASSARAGGVTDTQYF
TRBD2	TRBV19	-	TRBJ2-3	TGTGCCAGTAGTAGGGGACTAGCGGGGGGGCTTGGGGTAGATACGCAGTATTTT	CASSRGLAGGLGVDTQYF
-	TRBV11-2	-	TRBJ2-7	TGTGCCAGCAGCTTAGAGCGGATCTACGAGCAGTACTTC	CASSLERIYEQYF
-	TRBV2	-	TRBJ1-5	TGTGCCAGCGCTTACGAGGGGCCCCAGCATTTT	CASAYEGPQHF
-	TRBV7-7	-	TRBJ2-1	TGTGCCAGCAGCTTAAGTGGGGGGGCCACGGATGAGCAGTTCTTC	CASSLSGGATDEQFF
-	TRBV6-6	once	TRBJ1-3	TGTGCCAGCAGTTACTCGAGCCCACGGGCTGGAAACACCATATATTTT	CASSYSSPRAGNTIYF
TRBD1	TRBV2	-	TRBJ2-5	TGTGCCAGCAGCGTAGGGGGCACGGGGCCCGAGACCCAGTACTTC	CASSVGGTGPETQYF
-	TRBV19	-	TRBJ2-3	TGTGCCAGTAGTATAGTCGGCACAGATACGCAGTATTTT	CASSIVGTDTQYF
TRBD1	TRBV4-2	-	TRBJ1-5	TGTGCCAGCAGCCAGACAGGGGAGGGACAGCCCCAGCATTTT	CASSQTGEGQPQHF
-	TRBV19	once	TRBJ1-2	TGTGCCAGTAGTCGGGGAAGGGGGTTTGGCTACACCTTC	CASSRGRGFGYTF
-	TRBV7-9	-	TRBJ1-2	TGTGCCAGCAGCTTAGATTTTGAGGATGGCTACACCTTC	CASSLDFEDGYTF
TRBD1	TRBV19	-	TRBJ1-1	TGTGCCAGTAGTACAAGACAGGGGGCAACTGAAGCTTTCTTT	CASSTRQGATEAFF
-	TRBV7-8	-	TRBJ2-3	TGTGCCAGCAGCCCTAGCACCACAGATACGCAGTATTTT	CASSPSTTDTQYF